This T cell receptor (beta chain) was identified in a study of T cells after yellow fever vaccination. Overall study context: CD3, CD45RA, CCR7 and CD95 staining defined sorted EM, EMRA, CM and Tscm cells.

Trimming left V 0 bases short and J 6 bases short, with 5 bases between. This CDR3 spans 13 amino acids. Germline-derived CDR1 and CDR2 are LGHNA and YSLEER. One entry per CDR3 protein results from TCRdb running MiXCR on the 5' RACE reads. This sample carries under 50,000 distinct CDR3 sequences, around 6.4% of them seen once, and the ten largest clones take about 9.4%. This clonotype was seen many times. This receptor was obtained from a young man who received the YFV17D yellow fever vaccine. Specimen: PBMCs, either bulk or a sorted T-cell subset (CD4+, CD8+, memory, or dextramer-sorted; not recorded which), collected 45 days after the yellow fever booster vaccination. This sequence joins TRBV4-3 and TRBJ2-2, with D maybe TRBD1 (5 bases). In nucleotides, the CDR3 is TGCGCCAGCAGCCAAGACAGGGCCGGGGAGCTGTTTTTT. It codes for CASSQDRAGELFF.